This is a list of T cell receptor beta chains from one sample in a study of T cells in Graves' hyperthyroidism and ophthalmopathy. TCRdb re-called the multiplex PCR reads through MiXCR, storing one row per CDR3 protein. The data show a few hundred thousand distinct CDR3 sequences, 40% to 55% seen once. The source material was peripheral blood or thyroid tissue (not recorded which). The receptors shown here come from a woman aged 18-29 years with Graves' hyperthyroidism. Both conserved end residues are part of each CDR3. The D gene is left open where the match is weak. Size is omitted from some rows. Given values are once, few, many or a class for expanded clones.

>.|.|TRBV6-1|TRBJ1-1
TGTACCAGCAGTGACCTGGGCCTCGGGCCTGAAGCTTTCTTT
CTSSDLGLGPEAFF
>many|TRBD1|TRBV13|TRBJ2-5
TGTGCCAGCAGCTCGGGGACAGGGAAGTACCAAGAGACCCAGTACTTC
CASSSGTGKYQETQYF
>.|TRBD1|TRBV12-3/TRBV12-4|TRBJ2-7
TGTGCCAGCAGTTTTGCGACAGGGAACGAGCAGTACTTC
CASSFATGNEQYF
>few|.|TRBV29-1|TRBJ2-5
TGCAGCGTTGAAGCCCGGCTCGGGGAGACCCAGTACTTC
CSVEARLGETQYF
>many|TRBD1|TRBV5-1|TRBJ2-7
TGCGCCAGCAGCACCCACAGGGGTGAGCAGTACTTC
CASSTHRGEQYF
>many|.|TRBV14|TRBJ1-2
TGTGCCAGCAGCCAAGCGGTTTCACAGAGCTACACCTTC
CASSQAVSQSYTF
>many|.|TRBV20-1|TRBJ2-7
TGCAGTGCCAATACAGGGTGGAGCTCCTACGAGCAGTACTTC
CSANTGWSSYEQYF
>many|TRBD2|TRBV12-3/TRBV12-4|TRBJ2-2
TGTGCCAGCAGTTTACTAGCGGGAGCGAACACCGGGGAGCTGTTTTTT
CASSLLAGANTGELFF
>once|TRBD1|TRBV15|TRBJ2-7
TGTGCCACCAGCAGTGAACGGGACAGGGCCGAGCAGTACTTC
CATSSERDRAEQYF
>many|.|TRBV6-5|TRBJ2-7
TGTGCCAGCACAAGTCGAGACACCTCCTACGAGCAGTACTTC
CASTSRDTSYEQYF
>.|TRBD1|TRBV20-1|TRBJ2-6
TGCAGTGCTCGGGACAGGGGGGCCAACGTCCTGACTTTC
CSARDRGANVLTF
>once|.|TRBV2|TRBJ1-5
TGTGCCAGCACCGGGACTAGTTGGAATGAGCAGCCCCAGCATTTT
CASTGTSWNEQPQHF
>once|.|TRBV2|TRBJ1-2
TGTGCCAGCGCGACTAAGGGACGGACGAAGGATGGCTACACCTTC
CASATKGRTKDGYTF
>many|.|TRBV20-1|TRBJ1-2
TGCAGTGCTAGACTCTCCGGGACGGTGTATGGCTACACCTTC
CSARLSGTVYGYTF
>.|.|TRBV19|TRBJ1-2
TGTGCCAGTAGTAATAGGGCAGGCAACTATGGCTACACCTTC
CASSNRAGNYGYTF
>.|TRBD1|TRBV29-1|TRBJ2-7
TGCAGCGTTGAGGGACAGGGTGGGCAGTACTTC
CSVEGQGGQYF
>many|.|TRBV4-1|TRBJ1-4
TGCGCCAGCAGCAAAGAAGGATACAGGGCGGCTAATGAAAAACTGTTTTTT
CASSKEGYRAANEKLFF
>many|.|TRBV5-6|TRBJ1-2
TGCGCCAGCAGCTTGGCCGCAGACTATGGCTACACCTTC
CASSLAADYGYTF
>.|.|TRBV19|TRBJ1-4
TGTGCCAGTAGTCCGTCGACAGGATTTAATGAAAAACTGTTTTTT
CASSPSTGFNEKLFF
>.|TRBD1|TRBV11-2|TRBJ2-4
TGTGCCAGCAGCTCTCCCACAGGGGGCATTCAGTACTTC
CASSSPTGGIQYF
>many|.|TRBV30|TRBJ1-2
TGTGCCTGGAGTGACGTCTATGGCTACACCTTC
CAWSDVYGYTF
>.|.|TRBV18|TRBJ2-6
TGTGCCAGCTCACCGGTGATCTCTGGGGCCAACGTCCTGACTTTC
CASSPVISGANVLTF
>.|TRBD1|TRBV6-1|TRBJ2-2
TGTGCCAGCAGAAGGGGACAGGGGGAGCTGTTTTTT
CASRRGQGELFF
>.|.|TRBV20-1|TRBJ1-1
TGCAGTGCTCTCGGACGCGGCTCTGGAAACACTGAAGCTTTCTTT
CSALGRGSGNTEAFF
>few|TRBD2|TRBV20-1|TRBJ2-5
TGCAGTGCAATAACTATACCGGGACTAGCTCAAGAGACCCAGTACTTC
CSAITIPGLAQETQYF
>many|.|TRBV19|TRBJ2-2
TGTGCCAGTAGGCACAGGGACACCGGGGAGCTGTTTTTT
CASRHRDTGELFF
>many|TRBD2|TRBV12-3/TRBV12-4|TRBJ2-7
TGTGCCAGCAGTTCAACCAGCGGGAGCATCGAGCAGTACTTC
CASSSTSGSIEQYF
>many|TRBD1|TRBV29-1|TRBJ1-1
TGCAGCGTTGATCAGGGGGGCCGCAAAGCTTTCTTT
CSVDQGGRKAFF
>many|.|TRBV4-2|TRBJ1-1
TGTGCCAGCAGCCGTGTTCAGGAGGACACTGAAGCTTTCTTT
CASSRVQEDTEAFF
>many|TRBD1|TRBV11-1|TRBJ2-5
TGTGCCAGCGGATGGGACAGGGATTGGGAGACCCAGTACTTC
CASGWDRDWETQYF
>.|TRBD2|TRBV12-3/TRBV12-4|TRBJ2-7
TGTGCCAGCGGGACTAGCGGGACAGACTCCTACGAGCAGTACTTC
CASGTSGTDSYEQYF
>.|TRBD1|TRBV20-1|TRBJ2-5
TGCAGTCCCAGGACAGGGCTTCAAGAGACCCAGTACTTC
CSPRTGLQETQYF
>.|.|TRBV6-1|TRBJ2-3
TGTGCCAGCAAGCTAGACACGGTCACAGATACGCAGTATTTT
CASKLDTVTDTQYF
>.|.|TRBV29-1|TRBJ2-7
TGCAGCCAAGGGCTAGCGAGCTCCTACGAGCAGTACTTC
CSQGLASSYEQYF
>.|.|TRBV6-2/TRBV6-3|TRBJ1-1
TGTGCCAGCAGTTACGAATACCGGGACCCCAGACAGACTGAAGCTTTCTTT
CASSYEYRDPRQTEAFF
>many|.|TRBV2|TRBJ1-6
TGTGCCAGCAGCGTCCAATATAATTCACCCCTCCACTTT
CASSVQYNSPLHF
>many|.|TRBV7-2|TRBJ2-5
TGTGCCAGCAGCCGGCCCTTCCAAGAGACCCAGTACTTC
CASSRPFQETQYF